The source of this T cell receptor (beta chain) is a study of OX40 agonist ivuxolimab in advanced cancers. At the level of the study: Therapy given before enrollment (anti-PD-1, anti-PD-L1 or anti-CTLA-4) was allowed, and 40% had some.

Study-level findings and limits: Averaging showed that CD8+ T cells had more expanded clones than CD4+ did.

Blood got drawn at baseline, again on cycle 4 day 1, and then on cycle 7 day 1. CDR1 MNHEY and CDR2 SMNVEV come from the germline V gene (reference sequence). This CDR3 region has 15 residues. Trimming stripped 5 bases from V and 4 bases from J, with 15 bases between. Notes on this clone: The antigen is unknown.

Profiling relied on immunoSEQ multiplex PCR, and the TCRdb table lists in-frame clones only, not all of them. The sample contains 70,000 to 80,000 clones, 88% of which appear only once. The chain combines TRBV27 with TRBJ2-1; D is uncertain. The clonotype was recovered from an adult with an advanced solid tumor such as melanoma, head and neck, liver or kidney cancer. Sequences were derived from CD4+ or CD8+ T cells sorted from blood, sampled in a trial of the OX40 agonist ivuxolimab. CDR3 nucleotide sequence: TGTGCCAGCAGTCCCTGGCAGCCCCTTTACAATGAGCAGTTCTTC. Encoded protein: CASSPWQPLYNEQFF.